A single sample is the source of the 11 T cell receptor beta chains below, sequenced in a study of shared clonotypes between healthy human individuals. The table came from immunoSEQ multiplex PCR; TCRdb's copy has only in-frame clones and leaves some out. The sample shows approximately 2.5 million clones, around nine tenths of them seen only once. The sequenced sample was naive CD4+ T cells sorted from blood. Noted subset: CD45RA+ positively selected. The receptor source for this set is a man between 18 and 35 years old in good health.

V gene TRBV7-3 combines with J gene TRBJ1-1, with D hard to call. Germline loops: CDR1 SGHTA, CDR2 FQGTGA. The length of the CDR3 is 13 residues. Trimming cost V 5 bases and J 1 base, with 8 bases left between them. CDR3: CASSRGANTEAFF. The CDR3, as DNA: TGTGCCAGCAGCCGAGGTGCGAACACTGAAGCTTTCTTT.

As concerns this clone: Other nucleotide sequences from this sample produce the same CDR3. The rearrangement uses TRBV5-1 and TRBJ2-5; D call uncertain. There are 14 residues in the CDR3. Germline V gene sequence: CDR1 SGHRS, CDR2 YFSETQ. V gave up 0 bases and J gave up 1 base, with 7 bases separating them. CDR3 sequence reads: CASSLGGTQETQYF. CDR3 DNA sequence: TGCGCCAGCAGCTTGGGCGGAACCCAAGAGACCCAGTACTTC.

The CDR3 DNA sequence: TGCGCCAGCAGCTTGTCTCGGGACAGCGGGAATGAGCAGTTCTTC. Translated, it gives CASSLSRDSGNEQFF. This chain joins TRBV5-1 and TRBJ2-1, with D tentatively TRBD1 (7 bases). There are 15 residues in the CDR3. Germline V CDR1 and CDR2: SGHRS, YFSETQ. V lost 1 base, J lost 7 bases, and 15 bases lay in between. The whole variable domain, remainder taken from reference TRBV5-1 and TRBJ2-1, is KAGVTQTPRYLIKTRGQQVTLSCSPISGHRSVSWYQQTPGQGLQFLFEYFSETQRNKGNFPGRFSGRQFSNSRSEMNVSTLELGDSALYLCASSLSRDSGNEQFFGPGTRLTVL.

This clone was counted only a few times. This chain connects TRBV19 to TRBJ1-2; no definite D call. Germline V gene data show CDR1 as LNHDA and CDR2 as SQIVND (reference sequence). The V and J ends lost 6 bases and 4 bases respectively, with 24 bases between them. This CDR3 spans 17 amino acids. CDR3 in DNA: TGTGCCAGTAGCTCAACTATGGTCGGGGTCGCTATCTATGGCTACACCTTC. Amino acid sequence: CASSSTMVGVAIYGYTF.

The J gene is TRBJ2-3, the V gene TRBV29-1; TRBD1 agrees at 9 bases. Per the germline V gene, CDR1 is SQVTM and CDR2 is ANQGSEA. J was trimmed by 4 bases and V by 5 bases; bases with no gene match: 10. This CDR3 has 15 residues. CDR3 in amino acids: CSVTGQGGSSDTQYF. For the CDR3, the DNA is TGCAGCGTTACGGGACAGGGTGGTAGCTCAGATACGCAGTATTTT.

About this clone itself: Other DNA sequences within the sample encode an identical CDR3. The rearrangement joins TRBV2 to TRBJ2-7; 7 nucleotides match TRBD1. The CDR3 loop spans 12 amino acids. Germline CDR1 reads SNHLY; CDR2 reads FYNNEI. V trimming: 5 bases; J trimming: 4 bases; junction bases outside the gene matches: 2. The CDR3 DNA is TGTGCCAGCAGTAGACAGGGATACGAGCAGTACTTC. Residues: CASSRQGYEQYF. The complete variable domain, with remaining parts taken from reference TRBV2 and TRBJ2-7, reads EPEVTQTPSHQVTQMGQEVILRCVPISNHLYFYWYRQILGQKVEFLVSFYNNEISEKSEIFDDQFSVERPDGSNFTLKIRSTKLEDSAMYFCASSRQGYEQYFGPGTRLTVT.

V gene TRBV11-2 combines with J gene TRBJ2-1; TRBD2 matches 11 bases. V lost 1 base and J lost 8; bases outside the gene matches: 4. There are 15 residues in the CDR3. Looked up from germline, CDR1 is SGHAT and CDR2 is FQNNGV. For the CDR3, the DNA is TGTGCCAGCAGCTTAGCTAGCGGGGGGCCCCATGAGCAGTTCTTC. It encodes CASSLASGGPHEQFF.

This clone turned up a few times. The rearrangement joins TRBV30 to TRBJ1-2, with unresolved D. There are 12 residues in the CDR3. Germline CDR1 reads GTSNPN; CDR2 reads SVGIG (reference sequence). Trimming took off 1 base at V and 6 bases at J, with 9 bases between the two ends. The CDR3, as DNA: TGTGCCTGGAGTGGACTCCGGGATGGCTACACCTTC. It is translated as CAWSGLRDGYTF.

Comments on this clone: The identical CDR3 is also encoded by other nucleotide sequences in the sample. The CDR3 here is CASSYRGTYGYTF. The CDR3 nucleotides are TGTGCCAGCAGTTACCGGGGGACCTATGGCTACACCTTC. The chain links TRBV6-6 to TRBJ1-2; a possible D gene is TRBD1 (5 bases). V lost 2 bases and J 4 bases, leaving 8 bases between the germline ends. The CDR3 loop spans 13 amino acids. Germline CDR1 reads MNHNY; CDR2 reads SVGAGI (reference sequence).

The rearrangement links TRBV6-1 to TRBJ1-5, with D unclear. Per the germline V gene, CDR1 is MNHNS and CDR2 is SASEGT. The CDR3 totals 12 residues. V was shortened by 6 bases and J by 7 bases, with 10 bases between the two germline ends. In nucleotides, the CDR3 is TGTGCCAGCAGCTGGGGTCAACAGCCCCAGCATTTT. It is translated as CASSWGQQPQHF.

V and J are TRBV10-1 and TRBJ2-3; TRBD2 agrees at 13 bases. The J segment lost 0 bases and the V segment lost 5 bases, leaving 2 bases of the junction unmatched. Germline V gives CDR1 WNHNN, CDR2 SYGVQD (reference sequence). The CDR3 totals 16 residues. Here the CDR3 DNA reads TGCGCCAGCAGTAGGACTAGCGGGGGTAGCACAGATACGCAGTATTTT. It specifies CASSRTSGGSTDTQYF.